These 12 T cell receptor beta chains share one sample of origin, sequenced in a study of blood T cells in healthy people across ages. Primed by a sample-barcoded 5' primer and a J-beta primer mix, a second PCR proceeded for roughly 7 to 12 cycles. TCRdb processed the 5' RACE reads anew with MiXCR; each CDR3 protein has one entry. Of approximately 600,000 distinct CDR3 sequences in the sample, 58% are singletons; the top ten hold 30% to 45%. The material sequenced was blood. All receptors come from a man between 60 and 75 years old in good health.

To note about this clonotype: An end of the junction does not agree with germline; a read error may underlie this. This sequence joins TRBV5-1 and TRBJ2-3; the D gene is possibly TRBD2 (6 bases). The CDR3 consists of 15 residues. The germline V gene encodes CDR1 SGHRS and CDR2 YFSETQ. The CDR3 here is CATKAGQTSTDTQYF. In DNA form, the CDR3 reads TGCGCCACCAAGGCAGGGCAAACTAGCACAGATACGCAGTACTTT. Filled out from reference TRBV5-1 and TRBJ2-3, the complete variable domain reads KAGVTQTPRYLIKTRGQQVTLSCSPISGHRSVSWYQQTPGQGLQFLFEYFSETQRNKGNFPGRFSGRQFSNSRSEMNVSTLELGDSALYLCATKAGQTSTDTQYFGPGTRLTVL.

This clonotype appeared once. The V call is TRBV20-1, the J call TRBJ1-2, with D possibly TRBD1 on 5 matching bases. The CDR3 spans 13 residues. Germline V lookup: CDR1 DFQATT, CDR2 SNEGSKA (reference sequence). V lost 8 bases and J lost 4, with 17 bases in between. Here the CDR3 reads CSSGGGTGYGYTF. CDR3 nucleotides: TGCAGTAGTGGGGGGGGGACGGGCTATGGCTACACCTTC.

This chain uses TRBV3-1 with TRBJ2-5; 11 bases are shared with TRBD2. The CDR3 totals 17 residues. The junction had 9 bases not matched to a gene; V was cut back by 6 bases and J by 0 bases. Germline CDR1 and CDR2: LGHDT and YNNKEL (reference sequence). CDR3 sequence (DNA): TGTGCCAGCAGGGATTCTAGCGGGGGGACCTACCAAGAGACCCAGTACTTC. Its translation is CASRDSSGGTYQETQYF.

In its sample, this clonotype was seen many times. The V call is TRBV2, the J call TRBJ1-1, with D possibly being TRBD1 (5 bases). V was shortened by 6 bases and J by 4 bases, with 18 bases between the two germline ends. Per the germline V gene, CDR1 is SNHLY and CDR2 is FYNNEI. The CDR3 is made up of 15 amino acids. CDR3 sequence (DNA): TGTGCCAGCAGACTCAGGGCTTCGGGGAGCACTGAAGCTTTCTTT. Its translation: CASRLRASGSTEAFF.

A few counts support this clonotype. The chain links TRBV5-1 to TRBJ2-3; 8 bases line up with TRBD2. CDR3 length: 14 amino acids. The V gene end was trimmed by 4 bases and the J gene end by 6 bases; junction bases not matched to a gene: 7. Germline V gene lookup returns CDR1 SGHRS and CDR2 YFSETQ. In nucleotides, the CDR3 is TGCGCCAGCAGCAACGGACTAGCCGCCGATACGCAGTATTTT. It yields the protein CASSNGLAADTQYF. Using reference TRBV5-1 and TRBJ2-3 for the parts outside the CDR3, the full variable domain is KAGVTQTPRYLIKTRGQQVTLSCSPISGHRSVSWYQQTPGQGLQFLFEYFSETQRNKGNFPGRFSGRQFSNSRSEMNVSTLELGDSALYLCASSNGLAADTQYFGPGTRLTVL.

The chain carries TRBV7-9 and TRBJ2-1; 7 bases line up with TRBD2. Germline CDR1 SEHNR, CDR2 FQNEAQ (reference sequence). CDR3 length: 14 amino acids. Trimming cost V 3 bases and J 6 bases; bases outside gene matches: 5. CDR3 protein: CASSFKGLPNEQFF. The DNA for the CDR3 is TGTGCCAGCAGCTTCAAGGGACTACCCAATGAGCAGTTCTTC. The variable domain in full, with the rest retrieved from reference TRBV7-9 and TRBJ2-1, is DTGVSQNPRHKITKRGQNVTFRCDPISEHNRLYWYRQTLGQGPEFLTYFQNEAQLEKSRLLSDRFSAERPKGSFSTLEIQRTEQGDSAMYLCASSFKGLPNEQFFGPGTRLTVL.

V is TRBV3-1 and J is TRBJ2-7, with 7 bases identical to TRBD1. Germline values: CDR1 LGHDT, CDR2 YNNKEL (reference sequence). The CDR3 is made up of 14 amino acids. Trimming took 0 bases from V and 3 from J; bases not matched to a gene: 2. The CDR3, as DNA: TGTGCCAGCAGCCAAGAGTACAGGGGCTACGAGCAGTACTTC. It specifies CASSQEYRGYEQYF.

This chain links TRBV20-1 with TRBJ2-7; the D is unclear. Trimming removed 5 bases from V and 1 base from J, with 6 bases in between. CDR3 size: 11 residues. Looked up from germline, CDR1 is DFQATT and CDR2 is SNEGSKA (reference sequence). The CDR3 is CSALGSYEQYF. The CDR3 DNA reads as TGCAGTGCTCTCGGGTCCTACGAGCAGTACTTC.

The rearrangement joins TRBV29-1 to TRBJ2-5, with TRBD2 matching 11 bases. The CDR3 covers 15 residues. V lost 6 bases to trimming and J lost 11 bases; unmatched junction nucleotides: 17. Germline CDR1 and CDR2: SQVTM and ANQGSEA. The CDR3 protein is CSVTGSSGGADEQYF. Here the CDR3 DNA reads TGCAGCGTCACCGGGAGTAGCGGGGGGGCGGATGAGCAGTACTTC.

This chain joins TRBV6-1 and TRBJ2-7, with 8 bases lining up with TRBD1. The trim removed 8 bases at V and 1 base at J, leaving 13 bases unmatched. The CDR3 sequence is 16 residues long. Germline loops: CDR1 MNHNS, CDR2 SASEGT. The DNA of the CDR3 is TGTGCCAGCGAGAGGGGCCGGGACAGGCTATCCTACGAGCAGTACTTC. It yields the protein CASERGRDRLSYEQYF.

V is TRBV5-8 and J is TRBJ1-6, with 7 nucleotides matching TRBD1. Germline trimming cut 4 bases from V and 10 bases from J; bases unmatched to any gene: 5. There are 13 residues in the CDR3. Germline V gene lookup returns CDR1 SGHTS and CDR2 YDEGEE. The CDR3 loop reads CASSVDRRSPLHF. The CDR3 DNA reads TGTGCCAGCAGCGTGGACAGGCGGTCACCCCTCCACTTT.

This clonotype was counted a few times. J is TRBJ2-3 and V is TRBV7-2; 8 nucleotides align to TRBD1. The germline gives CDR1 SGHTA, CDR2 FQGNSA. This CDR3 has 14 amino acids. Unmatched junction bases numbered 5, after V lost 4 bases and J lost 5 bases. As DNA, the CDR3 is TGTGCCAGCAGCTCGACAGGGGCGATAGATACGCAGTATTTT. Translating gives CASSSTGAIDTQYF.